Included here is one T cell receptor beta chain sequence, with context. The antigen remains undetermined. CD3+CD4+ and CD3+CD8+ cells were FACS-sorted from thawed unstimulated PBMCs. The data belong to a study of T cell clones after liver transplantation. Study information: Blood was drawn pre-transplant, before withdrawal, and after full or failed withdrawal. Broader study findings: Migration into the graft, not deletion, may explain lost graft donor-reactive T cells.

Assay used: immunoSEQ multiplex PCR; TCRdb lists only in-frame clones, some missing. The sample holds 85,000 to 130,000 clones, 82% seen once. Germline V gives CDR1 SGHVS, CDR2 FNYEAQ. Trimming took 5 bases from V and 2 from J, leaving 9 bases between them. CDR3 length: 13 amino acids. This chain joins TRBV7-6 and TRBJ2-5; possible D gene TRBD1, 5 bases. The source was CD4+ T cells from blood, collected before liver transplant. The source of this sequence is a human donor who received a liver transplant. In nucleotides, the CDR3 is TGTGCCAGCAGCCCGACAGTTCAAGAGACCCAGTACTTC. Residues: CASSPTVQETQYF.